The 6 T cell receptor beta chains presented below share a single source sample, sequenced in a study of T cells in Graves' hyperthyroidism and ophthalmopathy. Authors of the study amplified TCR beta CDR3 regions from RNA transcripts. With the HTBI primer set, the TCR CDR3 went through a first round of RT-PCR. MiXCR, run by TCRdb on the multiplex PCR reads, gives a single entry per CDR3 protein. This repertoire shows more than 350,000 distinct CDR3 sequences, 13% to 15% found once; its top ten account for about 21%. Input material: blood. The receptors stem from a woman aged 55-75 years with Graves' ophthalmopathy.

This clonotype was recorded a few times. The chain couples TRBV3-1 to TRBJ1-1; D possibly corresponds to TRBD1 (5 bases). The ends were cut back, 2 bases at V and 11 bases at J, with 12 bases in the middle. Germline CDR1 LGHDT, CDR2 YNNKEL (reference sequence). This CDR3 has 12 amino acids. CDR3 residues: CASSQLRGLAFF. In nucleotides, the CDR3 is TGTGCCAGCAGCCAACTTAGGGGTTTGGCTTTCTTT.

This clonotype was found many times. The rearrangement links TRBV10-3 to TRBJ2-5; 9 bases are a match to TRBD1. There are 15 residues in the CDR3. Per germline, CDR1 ENHRY and CDR2 SYGVKD. J lost 3 bases, V lost 6 bases, and 8 bases had no gene match. The DNA for the CDR3 is TGTGCCATCAGCGCGGGGGACAGGGCGAAAGAGACCCAGTACTTC. Its translation is CAISAGDRAKETQYF.

This clonotype occurred many times. The chain uses TRBV20-1 and TRBJ1-1; tentatively, D is TRBD1 (6 bases). This CDR3 has 14 amino acids. Germline CDR1 is DFQATT and CDR2 is SNEGSKA (reference sequence). Between the trimmed V and J ends, which lost 4 bases and 4 bases, there was a span of 16 bases. CDR3 sequence (DNA): TGCAGTGCTACAAAAGGACAGTATGCCACTGAAGCTTTCTTT. It is translated as CSATKGQYATEAFF.

This clonotype came up a few times. This sequence joins TRBV13 and TRBJ2-7, with D perhaps matching TRBD1 (6 bases). V shed 0 bases and J shed 5 bases, with 14 bases lying between them. Germline lookup yields CDR1 PRHDT and CDR2 FYEKMQ (reference sequence). This CDR3 has 15 residues. The CDR3 DNA is TGTGCCAGCAGCTTAGGCCTAGGGCGGACAGACGAGCAGTACTTC. Encoded protein: CASSLGLGRTDEQYF.

This clonotype was detected ten times or more. The chain is built from TRBV2 and TRBJ1-2; D is undetermined. The ends were cut back, 4 bases at V and 6 bases at J, with 9 bases in the middle. Germline V gene data show CDR1 as SNHLY and CDR2 as FYNNEI. This CDR3 comprises 12 residues. The CDR3 sequence: CASSGGINGYTF. The CDR3 DNA reads as TGTGCCAGCAGTGGGGGTATCAATGGCTACACCTTC.

This clonotype occurred many times. For the CDR3, the DNA is TGTGCCAGCAGCTTAGAATCCGGGAACGCAGGGAACGCGCAGTTCTTC. This encodes CASSLESGNAGNAQFF. The chain links TRBV11-2 to TRBJ2-1; either TRBD1 or TRBD2 may supply D (5 bases each). V was cut by 0 bases and J by 12 bases, with 21 bases left in between. The germline gives CDR1 SGHAT, CDR2 FQNNGV. The length of the CDR3 is 16 residues.